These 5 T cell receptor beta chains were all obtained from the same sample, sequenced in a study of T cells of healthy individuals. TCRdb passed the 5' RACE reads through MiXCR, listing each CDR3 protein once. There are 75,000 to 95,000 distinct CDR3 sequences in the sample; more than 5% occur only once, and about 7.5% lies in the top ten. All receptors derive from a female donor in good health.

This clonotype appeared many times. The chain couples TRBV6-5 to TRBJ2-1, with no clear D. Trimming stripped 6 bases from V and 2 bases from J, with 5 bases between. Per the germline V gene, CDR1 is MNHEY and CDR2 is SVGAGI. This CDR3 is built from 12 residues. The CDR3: CASRTPYNEQFF. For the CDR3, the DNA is TGTGCCAGCAGGACACCCTACAATGAGCAGTTCTTC.

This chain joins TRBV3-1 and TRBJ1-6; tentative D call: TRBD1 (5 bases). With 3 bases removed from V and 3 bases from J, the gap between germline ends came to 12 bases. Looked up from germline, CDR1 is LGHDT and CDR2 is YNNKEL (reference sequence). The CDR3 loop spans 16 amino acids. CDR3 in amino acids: CASSQGAGFYNSPLHF. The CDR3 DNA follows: TGTGCCAGCAGCCAGGGAGCAGGGTTCTATAATTCACCCCTCCACTTT.

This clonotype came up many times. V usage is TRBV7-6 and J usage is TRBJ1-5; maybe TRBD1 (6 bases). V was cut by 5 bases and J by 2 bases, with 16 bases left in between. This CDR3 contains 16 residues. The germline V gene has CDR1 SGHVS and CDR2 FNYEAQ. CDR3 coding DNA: TGTGCCAGCAGCCTTGGACTAGGGGGGGGCAATCAGCCCCAGCATTTT. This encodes CASSLGLGGGNQPQHF.

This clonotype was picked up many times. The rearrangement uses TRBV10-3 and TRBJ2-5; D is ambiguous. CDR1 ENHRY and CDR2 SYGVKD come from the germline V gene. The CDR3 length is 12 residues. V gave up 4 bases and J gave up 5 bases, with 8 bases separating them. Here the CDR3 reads CAISGMEETQYF. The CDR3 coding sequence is TGTGCCATCAGTGGAATGGAGGAGACCCAGTACTTC.

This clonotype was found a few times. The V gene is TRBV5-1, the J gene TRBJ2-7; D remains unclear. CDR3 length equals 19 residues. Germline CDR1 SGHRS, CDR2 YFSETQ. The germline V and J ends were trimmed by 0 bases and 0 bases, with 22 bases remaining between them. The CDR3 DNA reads TGCGCCAGCAGCTTGGCAAGGTCGTCGGCCCTGTTTGACTCCTACGAGCAGTACTTC. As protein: CASSLARSSALFDSYEQYF.